This T cell receptor (beta chain) was sequenced during a study of cytomegalovirus exposure and HLA in healthy donors. The primer mix had 60 Vbeta and 13 Jbeta primers. The method was immunoSEQ multiplex PCR; TCRdb's version includes in-frame clones alone and lacks a portion of them. Among roughly 200,000 clones listed, roughly 79% were seen once. Sequencing used PBMCs. The receptor was derived from a male donor in good health and CMV-seronegative.

CDR3 bases: TGTGCCAGCACCTCGGGACAGGGAAATCAGCCCCAGCATTTT. As protein: CASTSGQGNQPQHF. The rearrangement joins TRBV6-6 to TRBJ1-5; 9 bases are a match to TRBD1. The CDR3 length is 14 residues. The V segment lost 7 bases and the J segment 4 bases; nucleotides outside the gene matches: 5. Germline V gene data show CDR1 as MNHNY and CDR2 as SVGAGI (reference sequence).